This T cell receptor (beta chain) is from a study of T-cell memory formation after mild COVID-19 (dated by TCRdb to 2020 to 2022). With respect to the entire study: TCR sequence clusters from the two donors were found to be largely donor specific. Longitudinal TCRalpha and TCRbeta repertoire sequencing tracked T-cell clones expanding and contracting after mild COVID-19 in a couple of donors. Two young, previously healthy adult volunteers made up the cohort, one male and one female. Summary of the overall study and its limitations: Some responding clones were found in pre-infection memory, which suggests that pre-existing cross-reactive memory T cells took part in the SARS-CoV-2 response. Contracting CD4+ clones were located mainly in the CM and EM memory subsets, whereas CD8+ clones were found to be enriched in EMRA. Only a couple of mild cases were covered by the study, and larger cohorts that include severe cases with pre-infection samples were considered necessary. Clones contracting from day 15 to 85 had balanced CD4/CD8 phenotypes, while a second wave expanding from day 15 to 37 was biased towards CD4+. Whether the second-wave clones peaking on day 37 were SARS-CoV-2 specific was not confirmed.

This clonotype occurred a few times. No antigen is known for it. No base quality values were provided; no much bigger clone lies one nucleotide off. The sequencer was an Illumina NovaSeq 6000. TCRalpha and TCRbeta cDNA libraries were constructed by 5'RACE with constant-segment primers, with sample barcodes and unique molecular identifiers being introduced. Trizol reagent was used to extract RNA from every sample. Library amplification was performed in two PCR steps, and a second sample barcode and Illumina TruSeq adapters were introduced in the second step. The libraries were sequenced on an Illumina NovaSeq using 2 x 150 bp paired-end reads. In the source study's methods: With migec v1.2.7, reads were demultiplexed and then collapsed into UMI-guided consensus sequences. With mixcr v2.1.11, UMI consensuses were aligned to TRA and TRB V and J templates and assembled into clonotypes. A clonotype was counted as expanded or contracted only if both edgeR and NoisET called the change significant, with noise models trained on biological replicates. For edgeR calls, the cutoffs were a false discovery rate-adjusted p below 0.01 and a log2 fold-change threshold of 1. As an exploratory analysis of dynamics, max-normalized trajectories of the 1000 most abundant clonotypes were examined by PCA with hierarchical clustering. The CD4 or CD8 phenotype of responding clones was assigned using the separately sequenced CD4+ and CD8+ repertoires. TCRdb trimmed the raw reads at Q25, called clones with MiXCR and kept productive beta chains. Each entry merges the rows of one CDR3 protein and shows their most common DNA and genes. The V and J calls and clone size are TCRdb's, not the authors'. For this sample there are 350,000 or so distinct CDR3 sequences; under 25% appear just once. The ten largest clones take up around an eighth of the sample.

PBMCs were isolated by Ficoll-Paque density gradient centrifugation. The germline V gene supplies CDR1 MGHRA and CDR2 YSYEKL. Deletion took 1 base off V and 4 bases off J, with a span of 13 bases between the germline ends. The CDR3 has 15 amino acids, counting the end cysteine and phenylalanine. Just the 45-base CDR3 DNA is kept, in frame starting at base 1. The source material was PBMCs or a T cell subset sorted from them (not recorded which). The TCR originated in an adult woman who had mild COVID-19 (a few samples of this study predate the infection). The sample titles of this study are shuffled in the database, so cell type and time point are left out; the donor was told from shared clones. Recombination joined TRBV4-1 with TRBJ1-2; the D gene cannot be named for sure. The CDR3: CASSQGPGWSYGYTF. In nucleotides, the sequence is TGCGCCAGCAGCCAAGGCCCGGGATGGAGCTATGGCTACACCTTC.